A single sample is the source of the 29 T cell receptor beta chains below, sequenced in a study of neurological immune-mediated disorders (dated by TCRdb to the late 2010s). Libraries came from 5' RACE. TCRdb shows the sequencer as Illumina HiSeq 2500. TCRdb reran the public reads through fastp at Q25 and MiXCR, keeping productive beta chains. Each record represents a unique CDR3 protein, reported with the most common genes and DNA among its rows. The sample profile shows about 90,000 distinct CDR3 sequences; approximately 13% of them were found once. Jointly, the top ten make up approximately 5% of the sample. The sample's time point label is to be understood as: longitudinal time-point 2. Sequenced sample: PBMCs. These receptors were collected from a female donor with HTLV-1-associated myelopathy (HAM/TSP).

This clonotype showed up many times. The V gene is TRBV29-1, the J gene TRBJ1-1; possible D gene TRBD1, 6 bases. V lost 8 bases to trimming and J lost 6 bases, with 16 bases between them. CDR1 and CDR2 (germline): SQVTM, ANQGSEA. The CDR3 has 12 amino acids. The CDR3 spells CSTRTVGAEAFF. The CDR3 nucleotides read TGCAGCACCCGGACAGTTGGGGCTGAAGCTTTCTTT.

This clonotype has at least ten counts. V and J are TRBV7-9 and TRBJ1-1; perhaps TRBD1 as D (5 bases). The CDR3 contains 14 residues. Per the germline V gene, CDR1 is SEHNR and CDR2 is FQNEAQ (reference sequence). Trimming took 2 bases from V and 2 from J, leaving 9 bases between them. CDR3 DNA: TGTGCCAGCAGCTTACATGGGGGAAACACTGAAGCTTTCTTT. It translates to CASSLHGGNTEAFF.

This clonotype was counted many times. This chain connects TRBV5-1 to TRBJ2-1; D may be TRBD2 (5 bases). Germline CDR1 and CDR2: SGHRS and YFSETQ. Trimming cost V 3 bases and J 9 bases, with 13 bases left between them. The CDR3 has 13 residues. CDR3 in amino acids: CASSSFRESEQFF. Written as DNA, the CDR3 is TGCGCCAGCAGCTCGTTCCGGGAATCTGAGCAGTTCTTC.

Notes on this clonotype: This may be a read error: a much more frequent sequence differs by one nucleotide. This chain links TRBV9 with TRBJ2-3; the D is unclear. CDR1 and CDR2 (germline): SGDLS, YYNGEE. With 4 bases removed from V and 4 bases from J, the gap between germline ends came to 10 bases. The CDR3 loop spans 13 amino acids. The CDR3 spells CASSKLMADTQYF. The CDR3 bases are TGTGCCAGCAGCAAATTGATGGCAGATACGCAGTATTTT.

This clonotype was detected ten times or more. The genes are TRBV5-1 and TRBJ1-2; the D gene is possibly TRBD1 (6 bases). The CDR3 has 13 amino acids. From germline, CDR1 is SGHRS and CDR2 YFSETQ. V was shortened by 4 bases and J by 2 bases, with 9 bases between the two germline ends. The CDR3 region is CASSDGQNYGYTF. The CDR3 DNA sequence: TGCGCCAGCAGCGACGGACAGAACTATGGCTACACCTTC.

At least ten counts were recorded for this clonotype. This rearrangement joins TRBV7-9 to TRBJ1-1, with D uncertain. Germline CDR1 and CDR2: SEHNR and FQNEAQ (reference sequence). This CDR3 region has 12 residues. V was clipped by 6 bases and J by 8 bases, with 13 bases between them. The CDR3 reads CASSKGLREAFF. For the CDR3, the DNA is TGTGCCAGCAGTAAAGGACTCCGAGAAGCTTTCTTT. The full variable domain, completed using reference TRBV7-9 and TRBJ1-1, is DTGVSQNPRHKITKRGQNVTFRCDPISEHNRLYWYRQTLGQGPEFLTYFQNEAQLEKSRLLSDRFSAERPKGSFSTLEIQRTEQGDSAMYLCASSKGLREAFFGQGTRLTVV.

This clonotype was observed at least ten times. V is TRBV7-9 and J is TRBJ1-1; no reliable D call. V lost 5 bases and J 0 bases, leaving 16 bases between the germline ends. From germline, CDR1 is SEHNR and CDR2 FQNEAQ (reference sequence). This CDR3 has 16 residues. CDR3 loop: CASSPGRRLLNTEAFF. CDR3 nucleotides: TGTGCCAGCAGCCCCGGGCGGCGCCTTCTGAACACTGAAGCTTTCTTT.

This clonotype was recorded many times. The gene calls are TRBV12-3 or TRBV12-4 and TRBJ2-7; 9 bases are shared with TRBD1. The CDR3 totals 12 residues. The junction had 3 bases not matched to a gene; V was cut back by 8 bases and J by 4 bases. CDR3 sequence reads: CASGQGIYEQYF. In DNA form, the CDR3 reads TGTGCCAGCGGACAGGGGATATACGAGCAGTACTTC.

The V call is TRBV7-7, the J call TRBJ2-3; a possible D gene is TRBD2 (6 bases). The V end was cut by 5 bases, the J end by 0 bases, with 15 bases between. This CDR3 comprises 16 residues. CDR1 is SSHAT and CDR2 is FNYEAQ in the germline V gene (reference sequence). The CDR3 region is CASSRLEGGSTDTQYF. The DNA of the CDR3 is TGTGCCAGCAGCCGACTAGAGGGTGGGAGCACAGATACGCAGTATTTT.

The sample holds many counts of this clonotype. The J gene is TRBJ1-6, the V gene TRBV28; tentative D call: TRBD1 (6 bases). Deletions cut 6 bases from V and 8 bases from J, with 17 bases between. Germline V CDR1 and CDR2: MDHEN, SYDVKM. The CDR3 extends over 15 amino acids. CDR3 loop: CASRLGGRIYSPLHF. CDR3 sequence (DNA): TGTGCCAGCAGGTTAGGGGGAAGAATTTATTCACCCCTCCACTTT.

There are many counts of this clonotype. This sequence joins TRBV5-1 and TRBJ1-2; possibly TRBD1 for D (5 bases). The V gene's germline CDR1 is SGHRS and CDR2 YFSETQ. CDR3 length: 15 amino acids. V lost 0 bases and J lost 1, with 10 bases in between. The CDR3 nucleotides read TGCGCCAGCAGCTTGGCCGGCGGGGGTAACTATGGCTACACCTTC. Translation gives CASSLAGGGNYGYTF.

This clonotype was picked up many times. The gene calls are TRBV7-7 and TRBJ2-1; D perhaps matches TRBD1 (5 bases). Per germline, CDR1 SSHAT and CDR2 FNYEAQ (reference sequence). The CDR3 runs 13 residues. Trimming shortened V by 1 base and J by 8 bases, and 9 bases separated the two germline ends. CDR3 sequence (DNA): TGTGCCAGCAGCTTAGGAGAAGGGGATGAGCAGTTCTTC. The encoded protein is CASSLGEGDEQFF.

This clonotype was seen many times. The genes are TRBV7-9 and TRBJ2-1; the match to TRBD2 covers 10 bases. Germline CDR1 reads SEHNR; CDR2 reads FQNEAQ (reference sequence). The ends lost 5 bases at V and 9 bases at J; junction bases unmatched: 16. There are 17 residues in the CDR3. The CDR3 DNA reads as TGTGCCAGCAGCCTTGTTGTGCTAGCGGGGGCTTATGGTGAGCAGTTCTTC. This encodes CASSLVVLAGAYGEQFF.

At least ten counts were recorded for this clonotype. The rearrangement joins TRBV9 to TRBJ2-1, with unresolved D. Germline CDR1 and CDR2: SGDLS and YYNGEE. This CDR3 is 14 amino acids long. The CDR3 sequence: CASQQGSTYNEQFF. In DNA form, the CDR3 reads TGTGCTTCACAGCAAGGATCGACCTACAATGAGCAGTTCTTC. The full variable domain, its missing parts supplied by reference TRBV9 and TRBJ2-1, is DSGVTQTPKHLITATGQRVTLRCSPRSGDLSVYWYQQSLDQGLQFLIQYYNGEERAKGNILERFSAQQFPDLHSELNLSSLELGDSALYFCASQQGSTYNEQFFGPGTRLTVL.

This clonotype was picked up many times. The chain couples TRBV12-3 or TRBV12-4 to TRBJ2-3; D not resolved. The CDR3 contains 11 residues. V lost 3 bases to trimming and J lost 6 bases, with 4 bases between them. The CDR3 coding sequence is TGTGCCAGCAGTTTGTACGATACGCAGTATTTT. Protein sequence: CASSLYDTQYF.

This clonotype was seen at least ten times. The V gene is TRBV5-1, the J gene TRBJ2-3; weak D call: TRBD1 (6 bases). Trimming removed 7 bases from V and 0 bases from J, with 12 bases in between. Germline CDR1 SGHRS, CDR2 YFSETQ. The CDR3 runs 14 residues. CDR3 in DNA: TGCGCCAGCGCGGACAGCCCCAGCACAGATACGCAGTATTTT. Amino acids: CASADSPSTDTQYF.

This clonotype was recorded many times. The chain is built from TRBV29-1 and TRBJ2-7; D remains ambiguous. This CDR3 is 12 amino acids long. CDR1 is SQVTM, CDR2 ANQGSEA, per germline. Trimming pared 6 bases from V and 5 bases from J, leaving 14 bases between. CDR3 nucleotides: TGCAGCGTCCACAGCGCAAGTGACGAGCAGTACTTC. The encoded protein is CSVHSASDEQYF.

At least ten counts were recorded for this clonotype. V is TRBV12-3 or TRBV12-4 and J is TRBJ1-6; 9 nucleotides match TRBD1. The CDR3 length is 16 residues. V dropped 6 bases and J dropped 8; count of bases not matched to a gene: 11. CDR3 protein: CASRLTGTGSDSPLHF. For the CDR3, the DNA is TGTGCCAGCAGGCTAACCGGGACAGGGTCTGATTCACCCCTCCACTTT.

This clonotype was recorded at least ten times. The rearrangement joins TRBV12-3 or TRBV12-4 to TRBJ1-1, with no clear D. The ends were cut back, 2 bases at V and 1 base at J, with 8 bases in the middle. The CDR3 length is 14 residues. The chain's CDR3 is CASSLLGANTEAFF. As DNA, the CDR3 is TGTGCCAGCAGTTTACTGGGAGCGAACACTGAAGCTTTCTTT.

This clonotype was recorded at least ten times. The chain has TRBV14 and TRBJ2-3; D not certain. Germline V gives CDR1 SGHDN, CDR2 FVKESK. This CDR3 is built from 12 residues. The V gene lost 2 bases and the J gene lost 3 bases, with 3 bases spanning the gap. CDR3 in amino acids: CASSQLTDTQYF. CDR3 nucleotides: TGTGCCAGCAGCCAACTGACAGATACGCAGTATTTT. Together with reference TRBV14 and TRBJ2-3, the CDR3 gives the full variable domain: EAGVTQFPSHSVIEKGQTVTLRCDPISGHDNLYWYRRVMGKEIKFLLHFVKESKQDESGMPNNRFLAERTGGTYSTLKVQPAELEDSGVYFCASSQLTDTQYFGPGTRLTVL.

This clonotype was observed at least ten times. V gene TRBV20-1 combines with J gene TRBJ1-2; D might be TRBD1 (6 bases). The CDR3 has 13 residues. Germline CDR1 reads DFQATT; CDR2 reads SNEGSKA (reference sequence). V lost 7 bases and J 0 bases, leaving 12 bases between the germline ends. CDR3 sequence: CSVSRDTNYGYTF. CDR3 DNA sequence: TGCAGTGTTTCCCGGGACACTAACTATGGCTACACCTTC.

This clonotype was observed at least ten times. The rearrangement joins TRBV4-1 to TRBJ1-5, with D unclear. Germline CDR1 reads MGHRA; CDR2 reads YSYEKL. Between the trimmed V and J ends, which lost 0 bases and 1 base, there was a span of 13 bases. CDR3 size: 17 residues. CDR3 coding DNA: TGCGCCAGCAGCCAAGACAGGAGGGATCGGAGCAATCAGCCCCAGCATTTT. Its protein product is CASSQDRRDRSNQPQHF.

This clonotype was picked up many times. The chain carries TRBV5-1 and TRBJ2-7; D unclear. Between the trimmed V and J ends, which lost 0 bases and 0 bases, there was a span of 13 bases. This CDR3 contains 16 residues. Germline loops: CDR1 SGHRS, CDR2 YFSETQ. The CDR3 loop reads CASSLGAHFRSYEQYF. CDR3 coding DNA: TGCGCCAGCAGCTTGGGGGCCCACTTCCGCTCCTACGAGCAGTACTTC.

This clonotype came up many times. Written as DNA, the CDR3 is TGCAGTGCGGCTCCCCGGTCCGGGACAGGGGAATCCGAGCAGTACTTC. Amino acid sequence: CSAAPRSGTGESEQYF. This sequence joins TRBV20-1 and TRBJ2-7, with 10 positions matching TRBD1. This CDR3 spans 16 amino acids. V lost 6 bases to trimming and J lost 6 bases; unmatched junction nucleotides: 17. Germline CDR1 DFQATT, CDR2 SNEGSKA (reference sequence).

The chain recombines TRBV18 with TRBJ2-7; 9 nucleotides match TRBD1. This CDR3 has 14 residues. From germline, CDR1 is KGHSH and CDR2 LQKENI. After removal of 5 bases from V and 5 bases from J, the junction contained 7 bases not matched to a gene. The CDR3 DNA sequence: TGTGCCAGCTCAGGTGGGACAGGGCCTAACGAGCAGTACTTC. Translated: CASSGGTGPNEQYF.

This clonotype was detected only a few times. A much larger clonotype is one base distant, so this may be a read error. This CDR3 is CASSLQGAFHTQYF. The CDR3 DNA reads as TGCGCCAGCAGCTTACAGGGGGCCTTTCATACGCAGTATTTT. The rearrangement uses TRBV5-1 and TRBJ2-3; 9 positions agree with TRBD1. Germline values: CDR1 SGHRS, CDR2 YFSETQ. The CDR3 sequence is 14 residues long. Unmatched junction bases numbered 5, after V lost 2 bases and J lost 7 bases.

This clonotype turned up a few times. CDR3 DNA: TGTGCCAGCAGTTACGGTTTGGGGGCGACTTATGGCTACACCTTC. As protein: CASSYGLGATYGYTF. The gene calls are TRBV6-5 and TRBJ1-2; maybe TRBD1 (6 bases). Germline V gene data show CDR1 as MNHEY and CDR2 as SVGAGI. CDR3 size: 15 residues. The V gene lost 2 bases and the J gene lost 5 bases, with 15 bases spanning the gap.

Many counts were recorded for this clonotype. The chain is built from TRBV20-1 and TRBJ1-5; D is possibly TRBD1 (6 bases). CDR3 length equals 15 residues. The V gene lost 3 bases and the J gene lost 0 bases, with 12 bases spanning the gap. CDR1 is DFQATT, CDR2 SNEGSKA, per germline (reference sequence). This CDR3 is CSARTRGNSNQPQHF. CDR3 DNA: TGCAGTGCTAGGACCAGGGGAAATAGCAATCAGCCCCAGCATTTT.

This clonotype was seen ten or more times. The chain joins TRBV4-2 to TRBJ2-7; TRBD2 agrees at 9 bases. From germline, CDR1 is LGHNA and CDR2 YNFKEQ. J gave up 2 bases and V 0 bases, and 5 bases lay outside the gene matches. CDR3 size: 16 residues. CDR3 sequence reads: CASSQDLASGAYEQYF. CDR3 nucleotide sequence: TGTGCCAGCAGCCAAGATCTGGCTAGCGGGGCCTACGAGCAGTACTTC.